This TCR beta chain derives from a study of T-cell memory formation after mild COVID-19. Regarding this clonotype: No antigen is known for it.

MiXCR, run by TCRdb on the 5' RACE reads, gives a single entry per CDR3 protein. The table includes roughly 350,000 distinct CDR3 sequences, about 21% detected once. Germline V gene data show CDR1 as SGHAT and CDR2 as FQNNGV. V was cut by 6 bases and J by 0 bases, with 12 bases left in between. This CDR3 is built from 15 residues. Study outcomes and limitations: Contracting clones from day 15 to 85 showed balanced CD4/CD8; later expanders favored CD4+. Within pre-infection memory, some responding clones were found, suggesting cross-reactive memory joined.

The TCR sequence derives from an adult woman who had mild COVID-19 (a few samples of this study predate the infection). Cell type and time point are not known. The specimen was PBMCs or a T cell subset sorted from them (not recorded which). V usage is TRBV11-2 and J usage is TRBJ1-3, with TRBD1 as a possible D gene (5 bases). The CDR3 loop is CASSLGTVSGNTIYF. DNA of the CDR3: TGTGCCAGCAGTCTTGGGACGGTCTCTGGAAACACCATATATTTT.